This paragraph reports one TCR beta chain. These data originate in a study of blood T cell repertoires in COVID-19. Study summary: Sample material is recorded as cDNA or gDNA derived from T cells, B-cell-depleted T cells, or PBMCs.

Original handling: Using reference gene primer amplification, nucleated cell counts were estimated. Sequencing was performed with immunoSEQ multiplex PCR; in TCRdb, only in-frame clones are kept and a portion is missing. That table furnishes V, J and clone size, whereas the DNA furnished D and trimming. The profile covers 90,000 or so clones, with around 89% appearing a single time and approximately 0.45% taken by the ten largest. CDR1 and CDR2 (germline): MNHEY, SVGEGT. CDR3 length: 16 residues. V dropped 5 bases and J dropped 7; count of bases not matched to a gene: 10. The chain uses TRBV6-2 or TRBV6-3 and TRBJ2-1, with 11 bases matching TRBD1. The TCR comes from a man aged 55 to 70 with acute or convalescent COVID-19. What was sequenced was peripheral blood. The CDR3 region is CASSHDRGQGVNEQFF. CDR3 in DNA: TGTGCCAGCAGTCATGATCGGGGACAGGGGGTTAATGAGCAGTTCTTC.